This T cell receptor (beta chain) is drawn from a study of shared clonotypes between healthy human individuals (TCRdb year 2020). Regarding the study in general: The cohort included a few men and two women between 18 and 49 years of age. For each donor, three plates each were used for CD4 naive and CD4 memory, two plates were used for CD8 naive, and one plate was used for CD8 memory. To estimate repertoire size and how much clonotype sharing occurs between individuals, the study deeply sequenced the blood TCR repertoires of about 5 healthy adults. Different laboratories and diverse techniques were used to prepare libraries and sequence TCR repertoires, to increase sequencing depth and limit assay-specific biases. Each donor's leukapheresis produced roughly between roughly 0.85 and 10 billion PBMCs.

Healthy HIV-negative adults with no recently reported acute infections or vaccinations were included as donors. All donors were Caucasian adults living in Nashville, Tennessee, USA. CD4+ T cells were enriched by magnetic negative selection, after which naive cells were positively selected on CD45RA and the negative fraction was taken as the memory subset. Blood was collected by leukapheresis, and PBMCs were isolated by Ficoll-Histopaque density gradient centrifugation and then cryopreserved in liquid nitrogen vapor phase. Analytical flow cytometry was used to check the purity and quantity of every magnetically sorted T cell population. Genomic DNA was isolated from each sorted fraction and quantified by UV absorbance on a Nanodrop 2000c. General conclusions and limits of the study: Sampling was restricted to blood, and TCR repertoires in tissues likely differ from the TCR repertoires found in blood. Pairwise subsampling indicated that sequencing depth was expected to affect the degree of clonotype sharing among donors. Across a handful of donors, around 5% of naive CD4, approximately 4% of naive CD8, roughly 2.3% of memory CD4, and 0.4% to 0.45% of memory CD8 clonotypes were shared. Larger estimated clonotype richness was generally found for naive subsets than for memory subsets. Compared with non-shared clonotypes, clonotypes shared by all four sorted-subset donors had higher generation probabilities. Even with the large sequencing depth, rarefaction of the sorted-subset datasets indicated that sequencing was incomplete. The genetic and exposure-history diversity represented was limited by the small number of donors.

Using the deep immunoSEQ assay, multiplex PCR amplified TCR CDR3 regions from genomic DNA. Extracted genomic DNA from each cell subset was distributed evenly across all wells of several immunoSEQ 96-well plates, and each plate was treated as a replicate. For sorted subsets, 150 to 200 ng genomic DNA, equal to tens of thousands of T cell genomes, was loaded into each replicate PCR. The purified libraries were quantified using a Qubit 3.0 fluorometer, sized with a Bioanalyzer 2100, and then quantified again using the KAPA Library Quantification kit. Every immunoSEQ 96-well plate was sequenced on a separate single-read 150-cycle Illumina NextSeq 550 flow cell. In the original analysis: The immunoSEQ output contained only junctional sequences without quality scores, so filtering could not match that applied to full-length reads. Sequences were annotated with PyIR, a Python wrapper for IgBLAST v1.9, and V/J genes and CDR3 were assigned using IMGT germline references. Any read was removed if the V/J assignment was weak (E-value above 1e-6), the CDR3 was missing, or the read contained stop codons, out-of-frame junctions, or ambiguous translated residues. V3J clonotypes were defined as sequences sharing an identical inferred V gene, J gene, and CDR3 amino acid sequence. Percentage overlap between repertoires was computed as shared unique clonotypes divided by the size of the smaller repertoire. Three approaches were used to assess repertoire richness: RTK rarefaction, the Chao1 estimator, and Recon v2.1 estimates of unobserved clonotypes. For all TCRbeta clonotypes obtained by the gDNA method from a handful of donors, generation probabilities were computed with OLGA. As stored in TCRdb, this immuneACCESS dataset retains in-frame rearrangements with V and J assigned. A fraction of the clones does not appear; measured against another copy, unresolved V genes explain less than half of the discrepancy, and the remainder lacks a known reason. V, J and clone size derive from that table, while D and trimming were established from the DNA sequence. Counted in this sample were about 1 million clones; 78% of them appeared once. The top ten constitute around 0.47% of the sample.

Spanning cysteine to phenylalanine, the CDR3 consists of 15 amino acids. Only CDR3 DNA is held: 45 bases, read in frame from base 1. Trimming takes 3 bases from V and 2 bases from J, and the germline ends sit 12 bases apart. Reading the germline V gene gives CDR1 MGHRA and CDR2 YSYEKL. As to this clone: The clone's antigen remains unknown. Qualities for individual bases were not recorded, and no much larger clone is one base off.

Input material: memory CD4+ T cells from PBMCs. The label giving this sample's cell subset or site can be read as: CD45RA-negative fraction. The chain was built from TRBV4-1 and TRBJ2-3, with no confident D gene call. The receptor was derived from a man younger than 30 in good health. Some clones in this sample may be carry-over from other donors' samples. The CDR3 amino acid sequence is: CASSQGRQTTDTQYF. The DNA is as follows: TGCGCCAGCAGCCAGGGCAGGCAGACCACAGATACGCAGTATTTT.